This TCR beta chain was found in a study of control samples from healthy donors and cancer patients. TCRdb's copy holds only in-frame clones and misses some; the assay was immunoSEQ multiplex PCR. This table holds about 130,000 clones, roughly 90% found once. Between the trimmed V and J ends, which lost 3 bases and 7 bases, there was a span of 8 bases. This CDR3 spans 13 amino acids. CDR1 SGDLS and CDR2 YYNGEE come from the germline V gene. The gene calls are TRBV9 and TRBJ1-6; possibly TRBD1 for D (6 bases). This clonotype originated in a man in his forties in good health. Material: blood. The CDR3 reads CASSETGNSPLHF. The CDR3 DNA reads as TGTGCCAGCAGCGAAACAGGGAATTCACCCCTCCACTTT. The full variable domain, rest sourced from reference TRBV9 and TRBJ1-6, is DSGVTQTPKHLITATGQRVTLRCSPRSGDLSVYWYQQSLDQGLQFLIQYYNGEERAKGNILERFSAQQFPDLHSELNLSSLELGDSALYFCASSETGNSPLHFGNGTRLTVT.